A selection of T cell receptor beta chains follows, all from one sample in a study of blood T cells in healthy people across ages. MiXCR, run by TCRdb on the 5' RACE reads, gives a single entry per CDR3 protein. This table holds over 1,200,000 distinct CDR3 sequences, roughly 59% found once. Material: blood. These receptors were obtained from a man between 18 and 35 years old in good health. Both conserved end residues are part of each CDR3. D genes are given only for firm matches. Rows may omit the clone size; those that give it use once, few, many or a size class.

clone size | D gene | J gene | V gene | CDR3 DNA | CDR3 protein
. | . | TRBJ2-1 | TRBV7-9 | TGTGCCAGCAGCTTAAATTGGTGGGGGCGCAATGAGCAGTTCTTC | CASSLNWWGRNEQFF
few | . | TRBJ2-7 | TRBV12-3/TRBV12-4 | TGTGCCAGCAGTTTAACCCTCGACGAGCAGTACTTC | CASSLTLDEQYF
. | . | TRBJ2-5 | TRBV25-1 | TGTGCCAGCAGTGAAAAGTTGGGGGGCCAAGAGACCCAGTACTTC | CASSEKLGGQETQYF
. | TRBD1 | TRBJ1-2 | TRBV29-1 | TGCAGCGTAAACGACAGGGTCTCAGTCCACTATGGCTACACCTTC | CSVNDRVSVHYGYTF
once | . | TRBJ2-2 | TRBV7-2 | TGTGCCAGCAGCTTAATAAGGGTTTCGACGATGAACACCGGGGAGCTGTTTTTT | CASSLIRVSTMNTGELFF
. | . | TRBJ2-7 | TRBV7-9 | TGTGCCAGCGAGCAGGGGGGCGACGAGCAGTACTTC | CASEQGGDEQYF
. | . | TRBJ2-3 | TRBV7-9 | TGTGCCAGCAGCAATTCCCAACTAGCCGACCTTGGTCCAGATACGCAGTATTTT | CASSNSQLADLGPDTQYF
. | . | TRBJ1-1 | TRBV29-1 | TGCAGCGCCGGTCGGGATGGGTGGAACACTGAAGCTTTCTTT | CSAGRDGWNTEAFF
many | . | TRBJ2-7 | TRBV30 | TGTGCCTGGACCCCCCTTGGCAGCTCCTACGAGCAGTACTTC | CAWTPLGSSYEQYF
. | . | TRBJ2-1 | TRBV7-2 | TGTGCCAGCAGCTTCCTATCTCGATACAATGAGCAGTTCTTC | CASSFLSRYNEQFF
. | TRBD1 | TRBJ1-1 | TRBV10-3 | TGTGCCATCGGGACAGTCGAAGCTTTCTTT | CAIGTVEAFF
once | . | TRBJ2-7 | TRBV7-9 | TGTGCCAGCAGCTTAGCCAATACCGGGAAAGGGAGGTACGAGCAGTACTTC | CASSLANTGKGRYEQYF
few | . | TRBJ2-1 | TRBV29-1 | TGCAGCGTGAATCCGACCAGTCATGAGCAGTTCTTC | CSVNPTSHEQFF
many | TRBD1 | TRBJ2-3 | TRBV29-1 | TGCAGCGGGATGACAGGGGGCAGCACAGATACGCAGTATTTT | CSGMTGGSTDTQYF
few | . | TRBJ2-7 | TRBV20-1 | TGCAGTGCTAGAGATCTGGATCATTCCTACGAGCAGTACTTC | CSARDLDHSYEQYF
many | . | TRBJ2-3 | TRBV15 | TGTGCCACCAGCAGAGGACAGCGCACAGATACGCAGTATTTT | CATSRGQRTDTQYF
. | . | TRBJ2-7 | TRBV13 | TGTGCCAGCAGCCCGGATGGCGACGAGCAGTACTTC | CASSPDGDEQYF
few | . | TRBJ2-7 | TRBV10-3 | TGTGCCATCAGTGGGGAGGCGGCCCTCCCTAGTGAGCAGTACTTC | CAISGEAALPSEQYF
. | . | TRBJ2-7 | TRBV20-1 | TGCAGTGCTAGTGCCAGGGTGGGGGAGCAGTACTTC | CSASARVGEQYF
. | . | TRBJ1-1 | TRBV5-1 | TGCGCCAGCAGCTTGGAGGTAGGGGCCACTGAAGCTTTCTTT | CASSLEVGATEAFF
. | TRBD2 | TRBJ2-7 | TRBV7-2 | TGTGCCAGCAGCTTAGGTGGACCTGCGGGGGGCAGCTACGAGCAGTACTTC | CASSLGGPAGGSYEQYF
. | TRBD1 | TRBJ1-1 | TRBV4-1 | TGCGCCAGCAGCCAAGAGGAGGGGCAGGGGGCAGTGTATACTGAAGCTTTCTTT | CASSQEEGQGAVYTEAFF
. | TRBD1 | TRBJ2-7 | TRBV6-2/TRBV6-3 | TGTGCCAGCAGTGTCGACAGGGCCGATCCCTACGAGCAGTACTTC | CASSVDRADPYEQYF
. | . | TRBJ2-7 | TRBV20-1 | TGCAGTGCTACCGGGGAAGGGGGATACGAGCAGTACTTC | CSATGEGGYEQYF
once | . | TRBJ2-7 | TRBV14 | TGTGCCAGCAGCCAAGATCTAGCAGGGGCGAGCTCCTACGAGCAGTACTTC | CASSQDLAGASSYEQYF
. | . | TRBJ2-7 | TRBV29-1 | TGCAGCGTTGAAGGGGACGACTACGAGCAGTACTTC | CSVEGDDYEQYF
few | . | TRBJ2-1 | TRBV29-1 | TGCAGCGTTGATGGGGTCGGAGCGGAAGACAATGAGCAGTTCTTC | CSVDGVGAEDNEQFF
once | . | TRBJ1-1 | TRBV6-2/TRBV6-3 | TGTGCCAGCAGTTACGACAGCCGCGGCACTGAAGCTTTCTTT | CASSYDSRGTEAFF
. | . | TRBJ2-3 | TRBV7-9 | TGTGCCAGCAGCCCCTCGTGGGTAACAGATACGCAGTATTTT | CASSPSWVTDTQYF
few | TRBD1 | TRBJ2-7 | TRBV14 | TGTGCCAGCAGCCAACGGACGACAGGGGGCGAGCAGTACTTC | CASSQRTTGGEQYF
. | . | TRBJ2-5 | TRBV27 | TGTGCCAGCAGTTTATCCCAGAGGGGGACCCAGTACTTC | CASSLSQRGTQYF
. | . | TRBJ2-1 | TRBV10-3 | TGTGCCATCAGTGGGTCTAGCGGGACAGGCAGAAATGAGCAGTTCTTC | CAISGSSGTGRNEQFF
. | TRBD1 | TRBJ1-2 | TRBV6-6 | TGTGCCAGCAGGGACCGGGACAGCCATGGCTACACCTTC | CASRDRDSHGYTF
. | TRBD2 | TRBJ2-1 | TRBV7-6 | TGTGCCAGCAGCCAATCAAGGACTAGCGGGAGGTTCAATGAGCAGTTCTTC | CASSQSRTSGRFNEQFF
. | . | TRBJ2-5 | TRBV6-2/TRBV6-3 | TGTGCCAGCAGTAGGGGTTATCGGGAGACCCAGTACTTC | CASSRGYRETQYF
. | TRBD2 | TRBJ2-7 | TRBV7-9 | TGTGCCAGCAGCTCGGACTTACTAGCGGGAGGAACTTACGAGCAGTACTTC | CASSSDLLAGGTYEQYF
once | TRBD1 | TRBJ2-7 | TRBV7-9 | TGTGCCAGCAGCTCACCCGACAGGGGAAACTACGAGCAGTACTTC | CASSSPDRGNYEQYF
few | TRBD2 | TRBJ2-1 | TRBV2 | TGTGCCAGCAGTGAACAGCGGGACTCCTACAATGAGCAGTTCTTC | CASSEQRDSYNEQFF
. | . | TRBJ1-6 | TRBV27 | TGTGCCAGCAGTCAGGGGCATTCACCCCTCCACTTT | CASSQGHSPLHF
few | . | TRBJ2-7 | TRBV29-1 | TGCAGCGTTGAAAAGGCTGGGTCCTTCCGGCCTTACGAGCAGTACTTC | CSVEKAGSFRPYEQYF
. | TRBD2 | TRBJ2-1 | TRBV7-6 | TGTGCCAGCAGCTTGGCCCCTGGACTAGCGAGCTCCTACAATGAGCAGTTCTTC | CASSLAPGLASSYNEQFF
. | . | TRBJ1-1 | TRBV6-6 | TGTGACAGCAGTTACAGGGTAGGAGGGTACTCGGCGACTGAAGCTTTCTTT | CDSSYRVGGYSATEAFF
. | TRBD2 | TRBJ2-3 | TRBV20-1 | TGCAGTGCTACAACAACTAGCGGGAGTGATACGCAGTATTTT | CSATTTSGSDTQYF
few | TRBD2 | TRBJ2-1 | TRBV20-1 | TGCAGTGCTAGAGATCTCGGAGCGGGGGACTACAATGAGCAGTTCTTC | CSARDLGAGDYNEQFF
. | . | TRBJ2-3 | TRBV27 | TGTGCCAGCAGTAAACGGGATACGCAGTATTTT | CASSKRDTQYF